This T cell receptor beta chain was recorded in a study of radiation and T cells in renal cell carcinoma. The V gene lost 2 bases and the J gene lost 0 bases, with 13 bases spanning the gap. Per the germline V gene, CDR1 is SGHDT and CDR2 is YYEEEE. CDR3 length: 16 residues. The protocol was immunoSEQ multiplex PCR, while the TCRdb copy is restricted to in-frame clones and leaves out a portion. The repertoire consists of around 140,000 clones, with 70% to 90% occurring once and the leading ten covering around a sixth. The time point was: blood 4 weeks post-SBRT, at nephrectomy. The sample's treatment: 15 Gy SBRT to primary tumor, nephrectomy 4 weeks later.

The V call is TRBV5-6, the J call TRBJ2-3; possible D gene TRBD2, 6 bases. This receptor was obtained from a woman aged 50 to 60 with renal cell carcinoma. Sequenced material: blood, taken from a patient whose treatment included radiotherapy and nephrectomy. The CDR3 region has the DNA TGTGCCAGCAGCTTCCTAGCGAGGGCTAGCACAGATACGCAGTATTTT. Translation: CASSFLARASTDTQYF. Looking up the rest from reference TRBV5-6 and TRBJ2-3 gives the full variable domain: DAGVTQSPTHLIKTRGQQVTLRCSPKSGHDTVSWYQQALGQGPQFIFQYYEEEERQRGNFPDRFSGHQFPNYSSELNVNALLLGDSALYLCASSFLARASTDTQYFGPGTRLTVL.